The 32 T cell receptor beta chains below all came from one sample that was sequenced in a study of blood T cell repertoires in COVID-19. Clones were sequenced by immunoSEQ multiplex PCR, and TCRdb holds only the in-frame ones, with some missing. The sample consists of some 120,000 clones, approximately 90% of them appearing once. Sequenced: peripheral blood. The receptor source for this set is a human donor with active COVID-19. The donor label of this sample is uncertain.

The rearrangement links TRBV5-6 to TRBJ1-1; D may be TRBD1 (5 bases). The V gene lost 4 bases and the J gene lost 11 bases, with 12 bases spanning the gap. CDR1 SGHDT and CDR2 YYEEEE come from the germline V gene. The CDR3 is 11 residues long. CDR3 nucleotides: TGTGCCAGCAGCGGCGGGGGACCGGCTTTCTTT. Its protein is CASSGGGPAFF.

This clone was detected once. V is TRBV7-2 and J is TRBJ1-2; D perhaps matches TRBD1 (6 bases). Trimming pared 1 base from V and 4 bases from J, leaving 10 bases between. This CDR3 spans 14 amino acids. Looked up from germline, CDR1 is SGHTA and CDR2 is FQGNSA. The CDR3 region has the DNA TGTGCCAGCAGCTTAGGTGGCAGGGGCTATGGCTACACCTTC. Translated: CASSLGGRGYGYTF.

The V call is TRBV3-1 (or the pseudogene TRBV3-2), the J call TRBJ1-2; TRBD1 aligns across 8 bases. This CDR3 contains 16 residues. In germline, CDR1 is LGHDT, CDR2 YNNKEL (reference sequence). V lost 0 bases to trimming and J lost 5 bases; unmatched junction nucleotides: 8. CDR3 protein: CASSQDGVGQVYGYTF. The CDR3 DNA follows: TGTGCCAGCAGCCAAGACGGCGTGGGACAGGTTTATGGCTACACCTTC.

The CDR3 DNA reads as TGTGCCAGCAGTGGCCCATCCAGTCCGGGACAGTCTTACAATGAGCAGTTCTTC. The encoded protein is CASSGPSSPGQSYNEQFF. This rearrangement joins TRBV25-1 to TRBJ2-1, with TRBD1 matching over 7 bases. V lost 4 bases, J lost 4 bases, and 16 bases stayed unmatched. Looked up from germline, CDR1 is MGHDK and CDR2 is SYGVNS. This CDR3 is 18 amino acids long.

V is TRBV4-1 and J is TRBJ1-6; D gene ambiguous. V dropped 2 bases and J dropped 0 bases, with 14 bases sitting between them. The CDR3 has 18 residues. Per the germline V gene, CDR1 is MGHRA and CDR2 is YSYEKL. The CDR3 nucleotides are TGCGCCAGCAGCCAACAGGACTGGAGGAGCTCCTATAATTCACCCCTCCACTTT. Translated: CASSQQDWRSSYNSPLHF.

The rearrangement links TRBV12-5 to TRBJ2-3; 10 positions match TRBD2. V was pared by 0 bases and J by 6 bases, with 9 bases of the junction left unmatched. This CDR3 contains 17 residues. Germline V gene lookup returns CDR1 LGHNT and CDR2 FRNRAP. DNA of the CDR3: TGTGCTAGTGGTTTGGTATTAAATAGCGGGGGGCCGGATACGCAGTATTTT. Amino acids: CASGLVLNSGGPDTQYF.

The chain recombines TRBV7-2 with TRBJ1-2; D unresolved. Trimming cost V 0 bases and J 4 bases, with 6 bases left between them. Looked up from germline, CDR1 is SGHTA and CDR2 is FQGNSA. The CDR3 is 13 residues long. CDR3 in DNA: TGTGCCAGCAGCTTAGCGCGGAGCTATGGCTACACCTTC. The encoded protein is CASSLARSYGYTF.

The chain carries TRBV6-5 and TRBJ1-2; the match to TRBD1 covers 7 bases. V was pared by 6 bases and J by 2 bases, with 6 bases of the junction left unmatched. Germline V gene data show CDR1 as MNHEY and CDR2 as SVGAGI. The CDR3 consists of 14 residues. The CDR3 protein is CASRGGTANYGYTF. DNA for the CDR3: TGTGCCAGCAGGGGCGGGACAGCAAACTATGGCTACACCTTC.

Details on this clone: This same CDR3 is encoded by further DNA sequences in the sample. The chain has TRBV5-6 and TRBJ1-1, with TRBD1 matching over 9 bases. After removal of 2 bases from V and 0 bases from J, the junction contained 2 bases not matched to a gene. Germline assignment: CDR1 SGHDT and CDR2 YYEEEE. CDR3 length: 15 residues. The CDR3, as DNA: TGTGCCAGCAGCTTCCGGACAGGGGTGAACACTGAAGCTTTCTTT. Protein: CASSFRTGVNTEAFF.

This chain uses TRBV9 with TRBJ1-2, with 8 bases that match TRBD1. Germline loops: CDR1 SGDLS, CDR2 YYNGEE. J gave up 8 bases and V 5 bases, and 11 bases lay outside the gene matches. The CDR3 contains 14 residues. CDR3: CASRGGQGKWGYTF. The CDR3 bases are TGTGCCAGCAGAGGCGGACAGGGAAAATGGGGCTACACCTTC.

The chain joins TRBV7-2 to TRBJ1-1, with 9 bases lining up with TRBD1. The CDR3 runs to 15 residues. CDR1 is SGHTA, CDR2 FQGNSA, per germline. The ends lost 5 bases at V and 5 bases at J; junction bases unmatched: 9. The CDR3 region is CASSTQQGAGTEAFF. The DNA of the CDR3 is TGTGCCAGCAGCACCCAACAGGGGGCAGGAACTGAAGCTTTCTTT.

V and J are TRBV12-3 or TRBV12-4 and TRBJ2-5; D is undetermined. V was trimmed by 6 bases and J by 5 bases, leaving 7 bases between them. The CDR3 consists of 11 residues. As DNA, the CDR3 is TGTGCCAGCAGCTTTTCGGAGACCCAGTACTTC. Encoded protein: CASSFSETQYF.

In this sample, this clone turned up once. The chain uses TRBV4-3 and TRBJ2-7; the match to TRBD1 covers 10 bases. The V gene end was trimmed by 0 bases and the J gene end by 0 bases; junction bases not matched to a gene: 8. There are 18 residues in the CDR3. Germline V gene sequence: CDR1 LGHNA, CDR2 YSLEER. The CDR3 protein is CASSQELGGQGFSYEQYF. The DNA of the CDR3 is TGCGCCAGCAGCCAAGAGCTGGGGGGACAGGGGTTCTCCTACGAGCAGTACTTC.

The rearrangement links TRBV2 to TRBJ1-6; 7 nucleotides agree with TRBD1. This CDR3 region has 14 residues. Trimming removed 6 bases from V and 9 bases from J; junction bases left unmatched: 8. The germline V gene has CDR1 SNHLY and CDR2 FYNNEI. The DNA of the CDR3 is TGTGCCAGCAGAGTGACAGGGATCGGTTCACCCCTCCACTTT. Amino acid sequence: CASRVTGIGSPLHF.

The chain employs TRBV7-9 and TRBJ1-1; 7 bases line up with TRBD1. The germline V gene has CDR1 SEHNR and CDR2 FQNEAQ (reference sequence). The CDR3 contains 15 residues. With 4 bases clipped from V and 0 bases from J, the junction kept 5 bases outside the gene matches. As DNA, the CDR3 is TGTGCCAGCAGCTCCAGGACAGGAGTGAACACTGAAGCTTTCTTT. This encodes CASSSRTGVNTEAFF.

This clone was seen only once. The V call is TRBV19, the J call TRBJ1-5; 7 positions match TRBD1. Germline loops: CDR1 LNHDA, CDR2 SQIVND (reference sequence). Trimming took 10 bases from V and 0 from J; bases not matched to a gene: 6. This CDR3 is built from 14 residues. The DNA of the CDR3 is TGTGCCACCGTCGGGACAGATAGCAATCAGCCCCAGCATTTT. It encodes CATVGTDSNQPQHF.

In its sample, this clone was seen once. This chain connects TRBV6-2 or TRBV6-3 to TRBJ2-2, with 15 bases aligning to TRBD2. The trim removed 5 bases at V and 1 base at J, leaving 2 bases unmatched. The CDR3 covers 17 residues. The germline V gene encodes CDR1 MNHEY and CDR2 SVGEGT. CDR3 coding DNA: TGTGCCAGCAGTCGGGGACTAGCGGGGGGGAACACCGGGGAGCTGTTTTTT. Its protein product is CASSRGLAGGNTGELFF.

The chain links TRBV10-3 to TRBJ2-5; 15 nucleotides agree with TRBD2. CDR1 is ENHRY and CDR2 is SYGVKD in the germline V gene. V lost 6 bases to trimming and J lost 5 bases; unmatched junction nucleotides: 7. CDR3 length equals 16 residues. CDR3 sequence (DNA): TGTGCCATCAGCCCAGGACTAGCGGGGGGGCGGGAGACCCAGTACTTC. Translating gives CAISPGLAGGRETQYF.

This clone showed up just a few times. V is TRBV23-1 and J is TRBJ2-5; D is ambiguous. TRBV23-1 is an ORF for which the function is uncertain. Trimming took off 2 bases at V and 3 bases at J, with 19 bases between the two ends. The CDR3 length is 17 residues. The CDR3 loop reads CASSQDPVRVGEETQYF. CDR3 bases: TGCGCCAGCAGTCAAGACCCCGTTCGGGTCGGAGAAGAGACCCAGTACTTC.

The chain is built from TRBV29-1 and TRBJ1-5; TRBD1 matches 7 bases. V dropped 7 bases and J dropped 4; count of bases not matched to a gene: 16. The CDR3 extends over 16 amino acids. Germline V gene sequence: CDR1 SQVTM, CDR2 ANQGSEA. The CDR3 DNA follows: TGCAGCGCTTCATCACAGGGGTTGGGCCTAAATCAGCCCCAGCATTTT. Encoded protein: CSASSQGLGLNQPQHF.

The rearrangement joins TRBV5-1 to TRBJ1-3; 8 nucleotides line up with TRBD1. This CDR3 is 17 amino acids long. V was clipped by 5 bases and J by 4 bases; unmatched bases: 14. The V gene's germline CDR1 is SGHRS and CDR2 YFSETQ. The CDR3 coding sequence is TGCGCCAGCAGTTCAACGGGCCAGGGGGCTTCAGGAAACACCATATATTTT. It translates to CASSSTGQGASGNTIYF.

The chain employs TRBV19 and TRBJ1-4; D is unclear. V was trimmed by 4 bases and J by 5 bases, leaving 14 bases between them. Looked up from germline, CDR1 is LNHDA and CDR2 is SQIVND (reference sequence). The CDR3 loop spans 15 amino acids. The CDR3 DNA sequence: TGTGCCAGTAGTACCCCCGGGGTCGGGAATGAAAAACTGTTTTTT. Protein sequence: CASSTPGVGNEKLFF.

CDR3 sequence (DNA): TGTGCCAGCAGCTTGGCCGGGACAGGGTGGGATGGCTACACCTTC. It codes for CASSLAGTGWDGYTF. The rearrangement links TRBV5-5 to TRBJ1-2; 9 nucleotides align to TRBD1. This CDR3 is 15 amino acids long. Trimming cost V 0 bases and J 6 bases; bases outside gene matches: 6. Germline CDR1 is SGHKS and CDR2 is YYEKEE (reference sequence).

The rearrangement uses TRBV6-5 and TRBJ1-1; weak D call: TRBD1 (5 bases). V lost 7 bases and J 1 base, leaving 13 bases between the germline ends. The CDR3 is 14 residues long. The germline V gene encodes CDR1 MNHEY and CDR2 SVGAGI. CDR3 DNA: TGTGCCAGCACCCTTATTGGGGCGAACACTGAAGCTTTCTTT. Translation gives CASTLIGANTEAFF.

This sequence joins TRBV4-1 and TRBJ2-1, with 9 bases lining up with TRBD2. J lost 3 bases, V lost 0 bases, and 6 bases had no gene match. CDR1 and CDR2 (germline): MGHRA, YSYEKL. The CDR3 is made up of 17 amino acids. In nucleotides, the CDR3 is TGCGCCAGCAGCCAAGAGGATAGGCGGGGGGGCTACAATGAGCAGTTCTTC. This codes for CASSQEDRRGGYNEQFF.

The rearrangement joins TRBV5-1 to TRBJ2-3; 8 bases are shared with TRBD1. The CDR3 runs to 14 residues. Germline CDR1 and CDR2: SGHRS and YFSETQ. Germline trimming cut 4 bases from V and 1 base from J; bases unmatched to any gene: 2. The CDR3 DNA sequence: TGCGCCAGCAGCAAGGGACAGGGCACAGATACGCAGTATTTT. Protein: CASSKGQGTDTQYF.

The chain carries TRBV3-1 (or the pseudogene TRBV3-2) and TRBJ1-6; 9 nucleotides line up with TRBD1. J was trimmed by 5 bases and V by 1 base; bases with no gene match: 0. The germline V gene has CDR1 LGHDT and CDR2 YNNKEL (reference sequence). This CDR3 comprises 15 residues. CDR3 in amino acids: CASSQGDRDNSPLHF. As DNA, the CDR3 is TGTGCCAGCAGCCAAGGGGACAGGGATAATTCACCCCTCCACTTT.

This clone was observed a single time. This rearrangement joins TRBV27 to TRBJ1-1; TRBD1 matches 10 bases. This CDR3 spans 16 amino acids. The trim removed 4 bases at V and 4 bases at J, leaving 9 bases unmatched. The germline CDR1 and CDR2 sequences are MNHEY and SMNVEV (reference sequence). The CDR3 DNA reads as TGTGCCAGCAGTTCTCGACAGGGGGCGCCGGGCACTGAAGCTTTCTTT. Encoded protein: CASSSRQGAPGTEAFF.

The rearrangement links TRBV11-3 to TRBJ2-2; a possible D gene is TRBD2 (6 bases). The CDR3 is 15 amino acids. V lost 4 bases, J lost 2 bases, and 11 bases lay in between. CDR1 is SGHNT and CDR2 is YENEEA in the germline V gene. CDR3 nucleotides: TGTGCCAGCAGCTCCGGGACTGGAAACACCGGGGAGCTGTTTTTT. Translated, it gives CASSSGTGNTGELFF.

The chain couples TRBV6-5 to TRBJ2-7; TRBD1 matches at 8 bases. CDR3 length equals 15 residues. Germline V gives CDR1 MNHEY, CDR2 SVGAGI. With V trimmed by 0 bases and J by 5 bases, 6 bases remained unmatched. CDR3 bases: TGTGCCAGCAGTTACTCTGGCAGGGGGCTAGACGAGCAGTACTTC. Amino acids: CASSYSGRGLDEQYF.

J is TRBJ2-1 and V is TRBV15, with D perhaps TRBD2 (5 bases). CDR1 and CDR2 (germline): LNHNV, YYDKDF (reference sequence). Deletions cut 0 bases from V and 7 bases from J, with 19 bases between. The CDR3 covers 17 residues. In DNA, the CDR3 is TGTGCCACCAGCAGAGAGGTGAGGCTAGCTTTCGTAAATGAGCAGTTCTTC. This gives the protein CATSREVRLAFVNEQFF.

This clone has more than one count but fewer than ten. The chain combines TRBV6-5 with TRBJ2-6; D gene uncertain. V shed 0 bases and J shed 0 bases, with 3 bases lying between them. This CDR3 is built from 15 residues. Germline lookup yields CDR1 MNHEY and CDR2 SVGAGI. The CDR3 coding sequence is TGTGCCAGCAGTTACTCGCGCTCTGGGGCCAACGTCCTGACTTTC. This gives the protein CASSYSRSGANVLTF.